The rows below give T cell receptor beta chains drawn from one sample of a study of T cell repertoires in aging, cancer and after chemotherapy. TCRdb redid the calling of the multiplex PCR reads with MiXCR, one entry per CDR3 protein. This sample has 4,500 to 5,500 distinct CDR3 sequences, with 25% to 35% found just once. Sequencing input: blood. The receptors were gathered from a human donor with a solid tumor. Both conserved end residues are trimmed from each CDR3. The D gene is left open where the match is weak. The listing skips clone size in some rows; elsewhere it reads once, few, many or a size class.

abundance: few
v_gene: TRBV6-1
j_gene: TRBJ2-1
d_gene: TRBD1
CDR3aa: ASLLGTGLYNEQF

abundance: medium-sized
v_gene: TRBV12-3/TRBV12-4
j_gene: TRBJ2-7
d_gene: TRBD2
CDR3aa: ASSPSTSGRAYEQY

abundance: -
v_gene: TRBV6-2/TRBV6-3
j_gene: TRBJ1-3
d_gene: -
CDR3aa: ASSPAVNTIY

abundance: -
v_gene: TRBV4-1
j_gene: TRBJ1-2
d_gene: TRBD1
CDR3aa: ASSQGQGVNYGYT

abundance: medium-sized
v_gene: TRBV19
j_gene: TRBJ1-5
d_gene: TRBD1
CDR3aa: ASSQTGGKNQPQH

abundance: -
v_gene: TRBV20-1
j_gene: TRBJ1-2
d_gene: TRBD1
CDR3aa: SAGTGYPLDYGYT

abundance: -
v_gene: TRBV12-3/TRBV12-4
j_gene: TRBJ1-1
d_gene: -
CDR3aa: ASSLGNTEAF

abundance: -
v_gene: TRBV20-1
j_gene: TRBJ2-7
d_gene: TRBD2
CDR3aa: SATAGLAGGVSYEQY

abundance: few
v_gene: TRBV10-3
j_gene: TRBJ2-5
d_gene: -
CDR3aa: AITWGRGETQY

abundance: few
v_gene: TRBV28
j_gene: TRBJ2-2
d_gene: -
CDR3aa: ASSFESDHRNTGELF

abundance: medium-sized
v_gene: TRBV19
j_gene: TRBJ2-3
d_gene: TRBD2
CDR3aa: ASSASTSGATDTQY

abundance: few
v_gene: TRBV6-1
j_gene: TRBJ2-1
d_gene: -
CDR3aa: ASSGVRGASYNEQF

abundance: -
v_gene: TRBV27
j_gene: TRBJ1-2
d_gene: -
CDR3aa: ASSLGHGDDGYT

abundance: medium-sized
v_gene: TRBV15
j_gene: TRBJ1-1
d_gene: -
CDR3aa: ATSRTKTVQGEAF

abundance: medium-sized
v_gene: TRBV6-1
j_gene: TRBJ1-5
d_gene: -
CDR3aa: ASSEIGGAQLNQPQH

abundance: medium-sized
v_gene: TRBV30
j_gene: TRBJ2-2
d_gene: -
CDR3aa: AWSVKTPTGELF

abundance: -
v_gene: TRBV27
j_gene: TRBJ2-1
d_gene: TRBD2
CDR3aa: ASSFTSGYNEQF

abundance: medium-sized
v_gene: TRBV6-5
j_gene: TRBJ1-5
d_gene: TRBD1
CDR3aa: ASSPRTGVNNQPQH

abundance: medium-sized
v_gene: TRBV6-2/TRBV6-3
j_gene: TRBJ2-1
d_gene: -
CDR3aa: ASSYSLARSYNEQF

abundance: medium-sized
v_gene: TRBV19
j_gene: TRBJ2-1
d_gene: -
CDR3aa: ASSIQAKANEQF

abundance: medium-sized
v_gene: TRBV6-2/TRBV6-3
j_gene: TRBJ2-1
d_gene: TRBD2
CDR3aa: ASSYAASGRVNEQF

abundance: few
v_gene: TRBV5-1
j_gene: TRBJ2-2
d_gene: TRBD2
CDR3aa: ASSLGGSEAGELF

abundance: medium-sized
v_gene: TRBV6-5
j_gene: TRBJ2-7
d_gene: -
CDR3aa: ASSYRGQALSYEQY

abundance: once
v_gene: TRBV7-2
j_gene: TRBJ1-2
d_gene: TRBD1
CDR3aa: ASSFRDRAEYYGYT

abundance: once
v_gene: TRBV6-1
j_gene: TRBJ2-3
d_gene: -
CDR3aa: ASKDYNTYTQY

abundance: -
v_gene: TRBV6-2/TRBV6-3
j_gene: TRBJ2-3
d_gene: TRBD2
CDR3aa: ASSHSGSADTQY

abundance: -
v_gene: TRBV12-3/TRBV12-4
j_gene: TRBJ2-7
d_gene: -
CDR3aa: ASSPGSFYEQY

abundance: -
v_gene: TRBV11-1
j_gene: TRBJ2-3
d_gene: TRBD2
CDR3aa: ASSWGLAGATDTQY

abundance: -
v_gene: TRBV7-9
j_gene: TRBJ1-2
d_gene: TRBD1
CDR3aa: ASSLETGGPNYGYT

abundance: -
v_gene: TRBV7-3
j_gene: TRBJ2-1
d_gene: -
CDR3aa: ASAGQFGGNEQF

abundance: medium-sized
v_gene: TRBV19
j_gene: TRBJ1-2
d_gene: -
CDR3aa: ASGTGGYGYT

abundance: -
v_gene: TRBV20-1
j_gene: TRBJ2-7
d_gene: TRBD2
CDR3aa: SARDIGAGGRYEQY

abundance: few
v_gene: TRBV9
j_gene: TRBJ2-1
d_gene: -
CDR3aa: ASSVEGNEQF

abundance: few
v_gene: TRBV28
j_gene: TRBJ2-3
d_gene: -
CDR3aa: ASSGAAGRETLTQY

abundance: medium-sized
v_gene: TRBV19
j_gene: TRBJ2-2
d_gene: TRBD2
CDR3aa: ASSIQLAENTGELF

abundance: -
v_gene: TRBV12-3/TRBV12-4
j_gene: TRBJ2-2
d_gene: TRBD1
CDR3aa: ASRQGDTGELF

abundance: medium-sized
v_gene: TRBV10-3
j_gene: TRBJ2-7
d_gene: -
CDR3aa: AASSGVEQY

abundance: -
v_gene: TRBV20-1
j_gene: TRBJ2-5
d_gene: -
CDR3aa: SAIRNADYQETQY

abundance: -
v_gene: TRBV11-2
j_gene: TRBJ2-1
d_gene: TRBD2
CDR3aa: ASRSGLGAVNEQF

abundance: medium-sized
v_gene: TRBV5-5
j_gene: TRBJ2-6
d_gene: -
CDR3aa: ASSLDLRTSGANVLT

abundance: -
v_gene: TRBV20-1
j_gene: TRBJ2-5
d_gene: TRBD2
CDR3aa: SARPLAGGSGWETQY

abundance: medium-sized
v_gene: TRBV12-3/TRBV12-4
j_gene: TRBJ2-7
d_gene: TRBD2
CDR3aa: ASSSLAGRAAYEQY

abundance: medium-sized
v_gene: TRBV5-5
j_gene: TRBJ2-1
d_gene: TRBD1
CDR3aa: ASSGGTGGGYNEQF

abundance: -
v_gene: TRBV5-1
j_gene: TRBJ2-1
d_gene: TRBD2
CDR3aa: ASSLEGSMVAGVSISYNEQF

abundance: -
v_gene: TRBV12-3/TRBV12-4
j_gene: TRBJ2-1
d_gene: -
CDR3aa: ASSQSGFEQF

abundance: -
v_gene: TRBV5-1
j_gene: TRBJ2-7
d_gene: TRBD2
CDR3aa: ASSRDYSYEQY

abundance: few
v_gene: TRBV5-5
j_gene: TRBJ2-1
d_gene: TRBD2
CDR3aa: ASSPSGGLGVNEQF

abundance: few
v_gene: TRBV6-2/TRBV6-3
j_gene: TRBJ2-7
d_gene: TRBD2
CDR3aa: ASRPTFGGGYEQY

abundance: few
v_gene: TRBV4-2
j_gene: TRBJ2-7
d_gene: TRBD1
CDR3aa: ASSQTGGSYEQY

abundance: medium-sized
v_gene: TRBV6-6
j_gene: TRBJ2-1
d_gene: -
CDR3aa: ASVDWGNEQF

abundance: -
v_gene: TRBV5-1
j_gene: TRBJ2-1
d_gene: TRBD2
CDR3aa: ASSLGLAGGLNEQF

abundance: medium-sized
v_gene: TRBV27
j_gene: TRBJ2-7
d_gene: -
CDR3aa: ATGTSPYEQY

abundance: medium-sized
v_gene: TRBV18
j_gene: TRBJ2-7
d_gene: TRBD2
CDR3aa: ASSPPTTSGRSYEQY

abundance: medium-sized
v_gene: TRBV19
j_gene: TRBJ1-6
d_gene: -
CDR3aa: ASTDSHNSPLH